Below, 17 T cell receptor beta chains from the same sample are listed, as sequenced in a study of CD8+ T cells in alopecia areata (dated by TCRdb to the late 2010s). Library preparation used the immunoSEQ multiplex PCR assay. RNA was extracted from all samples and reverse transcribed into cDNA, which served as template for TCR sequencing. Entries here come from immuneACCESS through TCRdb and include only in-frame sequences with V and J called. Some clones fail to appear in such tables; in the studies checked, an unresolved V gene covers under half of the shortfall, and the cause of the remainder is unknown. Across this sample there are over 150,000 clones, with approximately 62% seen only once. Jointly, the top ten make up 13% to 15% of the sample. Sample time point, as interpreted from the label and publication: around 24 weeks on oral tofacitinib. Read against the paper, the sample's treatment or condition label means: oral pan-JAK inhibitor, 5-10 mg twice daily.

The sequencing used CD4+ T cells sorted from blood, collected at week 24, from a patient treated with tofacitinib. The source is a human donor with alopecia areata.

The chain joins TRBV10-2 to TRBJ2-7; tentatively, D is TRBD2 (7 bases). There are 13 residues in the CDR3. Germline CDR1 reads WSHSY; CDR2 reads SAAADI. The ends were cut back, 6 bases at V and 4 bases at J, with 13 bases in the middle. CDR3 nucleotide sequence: TGCGCCAGCAGGAACAGGGAGGGGTACGAGCAGTACTTC. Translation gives CASRNREGYEQYF.

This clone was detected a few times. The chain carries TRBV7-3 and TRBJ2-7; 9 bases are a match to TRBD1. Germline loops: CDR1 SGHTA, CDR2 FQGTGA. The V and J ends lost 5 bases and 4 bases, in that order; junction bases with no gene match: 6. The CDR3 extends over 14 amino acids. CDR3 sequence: CASSPGTGSYEQYF. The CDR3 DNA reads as TGTGCCAGCAGCCCCGGGACAGGGAGTTACGAGCAGTACTTC.

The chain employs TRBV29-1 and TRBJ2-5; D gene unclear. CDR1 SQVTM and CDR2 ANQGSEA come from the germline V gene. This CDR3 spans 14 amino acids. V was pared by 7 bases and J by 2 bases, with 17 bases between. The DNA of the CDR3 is TGCAGCGCCGCCCTTAGGTTTGGGCAAGAGACCCAGTACTTC. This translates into CSAALRFGQETQYF.

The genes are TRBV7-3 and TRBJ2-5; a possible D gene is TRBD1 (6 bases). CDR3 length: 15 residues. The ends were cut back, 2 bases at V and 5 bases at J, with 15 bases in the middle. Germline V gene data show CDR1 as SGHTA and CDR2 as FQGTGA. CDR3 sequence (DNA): TGTGCCAGCAGCTTAGGCGGTCTTCAGGGGGAGACCCAGTACTTC. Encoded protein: CASSLGGLQGETQYF.

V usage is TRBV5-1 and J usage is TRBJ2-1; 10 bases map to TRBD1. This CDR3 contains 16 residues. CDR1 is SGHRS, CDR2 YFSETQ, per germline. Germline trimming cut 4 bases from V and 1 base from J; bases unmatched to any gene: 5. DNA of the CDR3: TGCGCCAGCAGCGACAGGACAGGGGGTTCCTACAATGAGCAGTTCTTC. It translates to CASSDRTGGSYNEQFF.

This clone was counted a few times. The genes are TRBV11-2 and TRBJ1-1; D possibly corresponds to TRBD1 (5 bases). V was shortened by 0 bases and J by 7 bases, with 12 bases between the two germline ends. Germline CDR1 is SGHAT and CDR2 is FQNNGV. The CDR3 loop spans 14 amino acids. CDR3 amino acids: CASSLDLRVYEAFF. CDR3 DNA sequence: TGTGCCAGCAGCTTAGACCTCAGGGTTTATGAAGCTTTCTTT. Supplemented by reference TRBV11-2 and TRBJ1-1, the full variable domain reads EAGVAQSPRYKIIEKRQSVAFWCNPISGHATLYWYQQILGQGPKLLIQFQNNGVVDDSQLPKDRFSAERLKGVDSTLKIQPAKLEDSAVYLCASSLDLRVYEAFFGQGTRLTVV.

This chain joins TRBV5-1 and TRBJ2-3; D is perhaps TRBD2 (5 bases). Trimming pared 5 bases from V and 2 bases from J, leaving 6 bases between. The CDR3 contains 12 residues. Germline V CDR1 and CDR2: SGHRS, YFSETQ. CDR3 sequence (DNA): TGCGCCAGCAGACGGGACACAGATACGCAGTATTTT. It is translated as CASRRDTDTQYF.

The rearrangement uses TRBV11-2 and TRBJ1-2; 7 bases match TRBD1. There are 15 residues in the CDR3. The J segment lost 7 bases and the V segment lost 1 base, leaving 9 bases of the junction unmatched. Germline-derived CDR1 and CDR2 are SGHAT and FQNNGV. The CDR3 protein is CASSLAGQRSSGYTF. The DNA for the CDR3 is TGTGCCAGCAGCTTAGCGGGACAGAGATCTAGTGGCTACACCTTC.

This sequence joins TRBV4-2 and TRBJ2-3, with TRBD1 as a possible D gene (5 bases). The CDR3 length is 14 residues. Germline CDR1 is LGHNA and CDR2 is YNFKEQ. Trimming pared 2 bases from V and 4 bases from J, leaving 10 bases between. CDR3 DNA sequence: TGTGCCAGCAGCCAATCCGACAGAGCAGATACGCAGTATTTT. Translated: CASSQSDRADTQYF.

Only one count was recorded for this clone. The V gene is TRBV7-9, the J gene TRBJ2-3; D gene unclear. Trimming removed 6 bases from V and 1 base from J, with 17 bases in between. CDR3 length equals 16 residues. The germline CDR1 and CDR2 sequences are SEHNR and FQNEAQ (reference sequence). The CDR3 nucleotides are TGTGCCAGCAGTTCCGGAAGAGGCGGAGGCACAGATACGCAGTATTTT. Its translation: CASSSGRGGGTDTQYF.

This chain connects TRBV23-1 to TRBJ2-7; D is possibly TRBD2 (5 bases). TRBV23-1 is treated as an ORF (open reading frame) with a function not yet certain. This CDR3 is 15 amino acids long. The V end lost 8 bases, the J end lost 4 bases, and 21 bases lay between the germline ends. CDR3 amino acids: CASRRTPHRQYEQYF. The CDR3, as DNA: TGCGCCAGCCGCCGGACTCCCCATCGGCAATACGAGCAGTACTTC.

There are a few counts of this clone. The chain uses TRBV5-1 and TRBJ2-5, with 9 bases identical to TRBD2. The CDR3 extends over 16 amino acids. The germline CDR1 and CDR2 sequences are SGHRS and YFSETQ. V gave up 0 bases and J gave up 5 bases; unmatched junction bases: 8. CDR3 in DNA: TGCGCCAGCAGCTTGGTTGGTGGACTAGCGAGTGAGACCCAGTACTTC. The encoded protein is CASSLVGGLASETQYF. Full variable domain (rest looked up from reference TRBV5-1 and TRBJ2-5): KAGVTQTPRYLIKTRGQQVTLSCSPISGHRSVSWYQQTPGQGLQFLFEYFSETQRNKGNFPGRFSGRQFSNSRSEMNVSTLELGDSALYLCASSLVGGLASETQYFGPGTRLLVL.

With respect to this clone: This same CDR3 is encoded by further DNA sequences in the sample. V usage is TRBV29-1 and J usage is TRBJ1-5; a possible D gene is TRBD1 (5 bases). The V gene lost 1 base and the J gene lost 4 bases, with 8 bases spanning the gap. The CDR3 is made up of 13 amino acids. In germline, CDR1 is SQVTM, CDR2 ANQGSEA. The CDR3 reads CSVEVGRNQPQHF. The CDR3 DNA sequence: TGCAGCGTTGAAGTGGGGCGAAATCAGCCCCAGCATTTT. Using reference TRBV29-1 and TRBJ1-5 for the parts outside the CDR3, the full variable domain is SAVISQKPSRDICQRGTSLTIQCQVDSQVTMMFWYRQQPGQSLTLIATANQGSEATYESGFVIDKFPISRPNLTFSTLTVSNMSPEDSSIYLCSVEVGRNQPQHFGDGTRLSIL.

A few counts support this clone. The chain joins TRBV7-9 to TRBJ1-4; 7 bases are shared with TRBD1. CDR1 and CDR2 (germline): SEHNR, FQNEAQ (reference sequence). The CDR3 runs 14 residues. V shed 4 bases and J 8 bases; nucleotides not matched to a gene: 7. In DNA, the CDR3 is TGTGCCAGCAGCTACAGGGGTTTCGACGAAAAACTGTTTTTT. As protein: CASSYRGFDEKLFF. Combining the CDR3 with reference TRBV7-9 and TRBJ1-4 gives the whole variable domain DTGVSQNPRHKITKRGQNVTFRCDPISEHNRLYWYRQTLGQGPEFLTYFQNEAQLEKSRLLSDRFSAERPKGSFSTLEIQRTEQGDSAMYLCASSYRGFDEKLFFGSGTQLSVL.

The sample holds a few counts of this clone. In DNA, the CDR3 is TGTGCCAGTAGTCGGACGACGGGGGGTCAGCCCCAGCATTTT. As protein: CASSRTTGGQPQHF. The J gene is TRBJ1-5, the V gene TRBV19, with a tentative D call TRBD1 (5 bases). The V end was cut by 5 bases, the J end by 6 bases, with 14 bases between. CDR1 and CDR2 (germline): LNHDA, SQIVND (reference sequence). This CDR3 comprises 14 residues.

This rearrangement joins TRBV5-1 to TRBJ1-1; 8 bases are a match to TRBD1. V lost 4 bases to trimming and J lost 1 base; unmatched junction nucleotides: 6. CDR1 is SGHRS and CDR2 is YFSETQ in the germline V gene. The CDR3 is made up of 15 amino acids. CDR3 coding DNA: TGCGCCAGCAGCGCCGCCGGGACAGGGAACACTGAAGCTTTCTTT. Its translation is CASSAAGTGNTEAFF.

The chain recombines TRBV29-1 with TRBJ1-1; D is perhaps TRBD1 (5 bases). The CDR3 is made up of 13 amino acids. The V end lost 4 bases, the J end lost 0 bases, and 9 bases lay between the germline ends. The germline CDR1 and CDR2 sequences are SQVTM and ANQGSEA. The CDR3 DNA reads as TGCAGCGTTGGTTGGGGGGTGAACACTGAAGCTTTCTTT. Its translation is CSVGWGVNTEAFF.